The rows below give T cell receptor beta chains drawn from one sample of a study of cytomegalovirus exposure and HLA in healthy donors. Generated by immunoSEQ multiplex PCR, the TCRdb table keeps only in-frame clones and is missing some. The sample contains some 120,000 clones, approximately 81% of which appear only once. The sample taken for sequencing was PBMCs. Receptors were obtained from a woman aged 18-29 years in good health and CMV-seropositive. The CDR3 runs from the conserved cysteine through the conserved F or W. A D gene is named only where the DNA matches it firmly. Part of the rows lack a size; the others show once, few, many or a class for expanded clones.

clone size	V gene	CDR3 length	J gene	D gene	CDR3 protein	CDR3 DNA
.	TRBV9	16	TRBJ2-1	TRBD2	CASSARLAGAHNEQFF	TGTGCCAGCAGCGCCCGACTAGCGGGAGCCCACAATGAGCAGTTCTTC
once	TRBV5-1	16	TRBJ2-7	TRBD2	CASSTRLAGESYEQYF	TGCGCCAGCAGCACGCGACTAGCGGGCGAGTCCTACGAGCAGTACTTC
.	TRBV6-5	14	TRBJ1-5	.	CASSLTGVNQPQHF	TGTGCCAGCAGTTTGACAGGCGTTAATCAGCCCCAGCATTTT
.	TRBV5-1	14	TRBJ2-2	.	CASSLLTSTGELFF	TGCGCCAGCAGCTTACTTACGAGCACCGGGGAGCTGTTTTTT
.	TRBV10-2	15	TRBJ1-1	TRBD1	CASSESGQGYTEAFF	TGCGCCAGCAGTGAGAGTGGACAGGGTTACACTGAAGCTTTCTTT
.	TRBV5-4	14	TRBJ1-4	TRBD1	CASSQDRGLEKLFF	TGTGCCAGCAGCCAAGACAGGGGGCTTGAAAAACTGTTTTTT
.	TRBV10-3	14	TRBJ2-3	.	CAISAQLTEDTQYF	TGTGCCATCAGTGCACAGTTGACCGAGGATACGCAGTATTTT
.	TRBV16	16	TRBJ2-3	TRBD2	CASSPGTSGEADTQYF	TGTGCCAGCAGCCCCGGGACTAGCGGGGAAGCAGATACGCAGTATTTT
.	TRBV10-3	14	TRBJ2-3	TRBD2	CAISGAGDKDTQYF	TGTGCCATCAGTGGAGCGGGAGATAAGGATACGCAGTATTTT
.	TRBV28	15	TRBJ1-4	.	CASKELLATNEKLFF	TGTGCCAGCAAGGAGCTTTTAGCAACTAATGAAAAACTGTTTTTT
.	TRBV15	15	TRBJ2-3	TRBD1	CATSRDRASTDTQYF	TGTGCCACCAGCAGGGACAGGGCTAGCACAGATACGCAGTATTTT
.	TRBV5-4	15	TRBJ1-2	TRBD1	CASSHRDRANYGYTF	TGTGCCAGCAGCCACCGGGACAGAGCCAACTATGGCTACACCTTC
.	TRBV5-6	16	TRBJ2-3	.	CASSRFAGRSTDTQYF	TGTGCCAGCAGCCGTTTCGCTGGGAGGAGCACAGATACGCAGTATTTT
.	TRBV5-4	14	TRBJ2-1	.	CASSFGGAYNEQFF	TGTGCCAGCAGCTTCGGGGGAGCCTACAATGAGCAGTTCTTC
.	TRBV18	15	TRBJ1-5	.	CASSPQSEGDQPQHF	TGTGCCAGCTCACCACAATCAGAGGGTGATCAGCCCCAGCATTTT
.	TRBV30	14	TRBJ2-3	TRBD2	CAWNSGSFSDTQYF	TGTGCCTGGAACAGCGGGAGTTTCTCGGATACGCAGTATTTT
.	TRBV5-1	15	TRBJ1-1	TRBD1	CASSGTGGWHTEAFF	TGCGCCAGCAGCGGGACAGGGGGATGGCACACTGAAGCTTTCTTT
.	TRBV9	15	TRBJ2-3	.	CASSVRSGGTDTQYF	TGTGCCAGCAGCGTAAGATCGGGAGGCACAGATACGCAGTATTTT
.	TRBV19	14	TRBJ2-7	.	CASSPAGASYEQYF	TGTGCCAGTAGTCCAGCGGGTGCCTCCTACGAGCAGTACTTC
.	TRBV5-1	15	TRBJ1-6	TRBD1	CASSWGTGENSPLHF	TGCGCCAGCAGCTGGGGGACAGGGGAAAATTCACCCCTCCACTTT
.	TRBV19	15	TRBJ2-5	.	CASSSGAVTQETQYF	TGTGCCAGTAGTAGCGGGGCCGTCACTCAAGAGACCCAGTACTTC
.	TRBV6-1	15	TRBJ2-4	.	CASSEFPLAKNIQYF	TGTGCCAGCAGTGAATTCCCCCTAGCCAAAAACATTCAGTACTTC
.	TRBV6-5	14	TRBJ1-1	.	CASRAEGFGTEAFF	TGTGCCAGCAGGGCGGAGGGATTTGGGACTGAAGCTTTCTTT